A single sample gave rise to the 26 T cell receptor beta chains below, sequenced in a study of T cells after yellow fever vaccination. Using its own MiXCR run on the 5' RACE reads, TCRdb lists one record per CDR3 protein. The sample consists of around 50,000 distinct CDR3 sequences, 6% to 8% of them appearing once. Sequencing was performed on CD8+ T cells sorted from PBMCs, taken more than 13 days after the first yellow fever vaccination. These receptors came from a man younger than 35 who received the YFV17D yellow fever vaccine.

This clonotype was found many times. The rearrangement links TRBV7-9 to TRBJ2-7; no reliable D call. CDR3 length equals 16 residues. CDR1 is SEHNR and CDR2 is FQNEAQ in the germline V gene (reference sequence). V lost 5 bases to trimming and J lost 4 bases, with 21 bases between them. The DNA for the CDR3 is TGTGCCAGCAGCCCGTCATTTGTATCGAGCAAATACGAGCAGTACTTC. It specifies CASSPSFVSSKYEQYF. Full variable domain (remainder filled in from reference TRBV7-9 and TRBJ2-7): DTGVSQNPRHKITKRGQNVTFRCDPISEHNRLYWYRQTLGQGPEFLTYFQNEAQLEKSRLLSDRFSAERPKGSFSTLEIQRTEQGDSAMYLCASSPSFVSSKYEQYFGPGTRLTVT.

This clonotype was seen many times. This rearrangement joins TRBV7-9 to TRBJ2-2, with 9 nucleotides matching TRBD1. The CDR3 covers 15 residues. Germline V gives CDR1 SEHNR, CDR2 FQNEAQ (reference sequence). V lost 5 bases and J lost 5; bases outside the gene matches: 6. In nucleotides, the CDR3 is TGTGCCAGCAGCCCAAGGACAGGGGAAACCGGGGAGCTGTTTTTT. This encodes CASSPRTGETGELFF.

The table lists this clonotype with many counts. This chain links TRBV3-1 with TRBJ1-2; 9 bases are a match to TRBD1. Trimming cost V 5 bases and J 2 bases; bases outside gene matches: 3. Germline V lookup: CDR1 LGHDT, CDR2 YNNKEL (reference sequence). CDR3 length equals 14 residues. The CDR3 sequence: CASSEGTGNYGYTF. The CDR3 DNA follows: TGTGCCAGCAGCGAAGGGACAGGGAACTATGGCTACACCTTC.

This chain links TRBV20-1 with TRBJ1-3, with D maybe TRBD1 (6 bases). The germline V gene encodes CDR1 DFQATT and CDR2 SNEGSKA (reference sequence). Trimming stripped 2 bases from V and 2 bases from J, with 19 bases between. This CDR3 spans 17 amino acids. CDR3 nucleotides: TGCAGTGCTAGATCAGGTCGGGGGCAGAAGGCTGGAAACACCATATATTTT. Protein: CSARSGRGQKAGNTIYF.

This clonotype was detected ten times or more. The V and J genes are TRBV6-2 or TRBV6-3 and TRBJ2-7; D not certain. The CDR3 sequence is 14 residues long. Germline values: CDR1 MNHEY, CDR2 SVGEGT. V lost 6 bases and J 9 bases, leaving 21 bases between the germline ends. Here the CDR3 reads CASSLAGPSSGQYV. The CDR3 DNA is TGTGCCAGCAGCCTCGCTGGACCTTCTTCCGGGCAGTACGTC.

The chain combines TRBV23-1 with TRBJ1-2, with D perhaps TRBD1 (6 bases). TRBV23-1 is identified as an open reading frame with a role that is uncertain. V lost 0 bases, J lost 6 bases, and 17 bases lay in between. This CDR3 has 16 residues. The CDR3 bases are TGCGCCAGCAGTCAATCGTCCAGACAGGCCAATGATGGCTACACCTTC. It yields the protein CASSQSSRQANDGYTF.

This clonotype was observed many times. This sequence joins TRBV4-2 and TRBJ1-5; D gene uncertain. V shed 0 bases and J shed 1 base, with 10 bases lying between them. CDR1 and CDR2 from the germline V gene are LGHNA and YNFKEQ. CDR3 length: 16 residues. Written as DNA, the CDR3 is TGTGCCAGCAGCCAAGACCCCCCGGGAAGCAATCAGCCCCAGCATTTT. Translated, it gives CASSQDPPGSNQPQHF.

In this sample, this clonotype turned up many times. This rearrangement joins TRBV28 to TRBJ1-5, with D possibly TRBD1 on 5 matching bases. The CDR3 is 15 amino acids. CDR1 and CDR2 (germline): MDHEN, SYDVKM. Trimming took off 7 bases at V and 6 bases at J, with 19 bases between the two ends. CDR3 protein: CASTLVGPGSQPQHF. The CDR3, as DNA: TGTGCCAGCACTCTCGTGGGGCCAGGGAGTCAGCCCCAGCATTTT.

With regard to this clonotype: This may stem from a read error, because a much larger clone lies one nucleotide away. CDR3 bases: TGTGCCAGCAGACAAGAGGTAGGTCCACAAGAAGCTTTCTTT. It yields the protein CASRQEVGPQEAFF. V and J are TRBV3-1 and TRBJ1-1; unclear D gene. This CDR3 spans 14 amino acids. Germline V gene sequence: CDR1 LGHDT, CDR2 YNNKEL (reference sequence).

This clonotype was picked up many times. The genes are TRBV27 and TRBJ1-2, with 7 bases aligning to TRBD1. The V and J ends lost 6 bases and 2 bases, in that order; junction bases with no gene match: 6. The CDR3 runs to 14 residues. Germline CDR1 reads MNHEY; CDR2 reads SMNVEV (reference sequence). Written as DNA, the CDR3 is TGTGCCAGCAGCTCAGGGACAGTGAACTATGGCTACACCTTC. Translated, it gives CASSSGTVNYGYTF.

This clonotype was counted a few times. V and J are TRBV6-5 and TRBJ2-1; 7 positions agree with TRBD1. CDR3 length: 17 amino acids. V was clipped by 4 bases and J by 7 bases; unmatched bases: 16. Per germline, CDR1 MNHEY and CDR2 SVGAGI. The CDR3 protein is CASSWVPGTEYQNEQFF. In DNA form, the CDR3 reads TGTGCCAGCAGTTGGGTTCCCGGGACAGAATATCAAAATGAGCAGTTCTTC.

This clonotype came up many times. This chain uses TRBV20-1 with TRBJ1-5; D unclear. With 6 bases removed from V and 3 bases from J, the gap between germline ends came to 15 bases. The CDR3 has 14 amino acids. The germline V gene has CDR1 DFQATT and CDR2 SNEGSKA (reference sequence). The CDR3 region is CSARTPGTNQPQHF. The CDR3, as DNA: TGCAGTGCCAGAACCCCAGGAACCAATCAGCCCCAGCATTTT.

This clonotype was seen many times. CDR3 sequence reads: CASSYSTGGYEQYV. Here the CDR3 DNA reads TGTGCCAGCAGTTACTCGACAGGGGGCTACGAGCAGTACGTC. The genes are TRBV6-2 or TRBV6-3 and TRBJ2-7, with 9 bases aligning to TRBD1. In germline, CDR1 is MNHEY, CDR2 SVGEGT. This CDR3 has 14 residues. V trimming: 0 bases; J trimming: 3 bases; junction bases outside the gene matches: 0.

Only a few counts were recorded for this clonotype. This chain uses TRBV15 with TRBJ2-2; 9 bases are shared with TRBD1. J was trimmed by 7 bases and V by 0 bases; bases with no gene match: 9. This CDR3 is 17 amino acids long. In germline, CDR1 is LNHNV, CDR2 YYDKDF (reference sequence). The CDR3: CATSRDLPGQGIGELFF. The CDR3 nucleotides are TGTGCCACCAGCAGAGATCTGCCGGGACAGGGAATCGGGGAGCTGTTTTTT.

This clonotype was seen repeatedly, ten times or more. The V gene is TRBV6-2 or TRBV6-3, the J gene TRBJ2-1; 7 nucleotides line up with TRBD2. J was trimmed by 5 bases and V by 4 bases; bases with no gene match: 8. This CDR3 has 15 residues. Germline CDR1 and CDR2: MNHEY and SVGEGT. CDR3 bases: TGTGCCAGCAGTTCCCGGGACTATACAAACAATGAGCAGTTCTTC. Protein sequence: CASSSRDYTNNEQFF.

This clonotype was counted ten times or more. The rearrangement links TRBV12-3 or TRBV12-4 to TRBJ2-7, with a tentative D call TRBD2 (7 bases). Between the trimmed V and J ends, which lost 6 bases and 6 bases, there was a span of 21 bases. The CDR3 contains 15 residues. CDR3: CASSLGGQRLFEQYF. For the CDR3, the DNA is TGTGCCAGCAGCTTGGGGGGGCAGAGGCTCTTCGAGCAGTACTTC.

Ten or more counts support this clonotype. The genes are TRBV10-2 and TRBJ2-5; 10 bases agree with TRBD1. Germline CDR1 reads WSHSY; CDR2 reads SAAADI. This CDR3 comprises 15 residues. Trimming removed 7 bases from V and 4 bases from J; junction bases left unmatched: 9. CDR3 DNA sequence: TGCGCCAGCACCCCGGGACAGGGGATGGGAGAGACCCAGTACTTC. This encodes CASTPGQGMGETQYF.

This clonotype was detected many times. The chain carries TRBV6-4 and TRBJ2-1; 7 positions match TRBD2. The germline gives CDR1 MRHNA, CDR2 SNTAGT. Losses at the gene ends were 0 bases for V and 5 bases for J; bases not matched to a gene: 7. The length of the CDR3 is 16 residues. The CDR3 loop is CASSDSAGGGNNEQFF. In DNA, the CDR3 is TGTGCCAGCAGTGACTCCGCTGGCGGGGGAAACAATGAGCAGTTCTTC.

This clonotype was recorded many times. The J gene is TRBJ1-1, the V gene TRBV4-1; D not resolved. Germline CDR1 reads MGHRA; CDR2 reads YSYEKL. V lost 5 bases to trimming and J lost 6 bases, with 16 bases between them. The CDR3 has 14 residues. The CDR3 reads CASSFHSSTPEAFF. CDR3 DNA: TGCGCCAGCAGCTTTCATAGCTCAACACCTGAAGCTTTCTTT.

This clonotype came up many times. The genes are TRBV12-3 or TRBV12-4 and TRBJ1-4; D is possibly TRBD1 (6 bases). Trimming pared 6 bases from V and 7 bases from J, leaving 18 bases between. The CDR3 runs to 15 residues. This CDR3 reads CASRPGHRLGEKLFF. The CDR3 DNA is TGTGCCAGCAGGCCGGGACACCGATTGGGTGAAAAACTGTTTTTT.

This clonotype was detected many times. The CDR3 reads CASRGSSSYNEQFF. CDR3 DNA sequence: TGCGCCAGCAGGGGTAGTTCCTCCTACAATGAGCAGTTCTTC. This chain joins TRBV5-1 and TRBJ2-1; D remains unclear. Trimming cost V 5 bases and J 0 bases, with 9 bases left between them. The V gene's germline CDR1 is SGHRS and CDR2 YFSETQ. The CDR3 has 14 amino acids.

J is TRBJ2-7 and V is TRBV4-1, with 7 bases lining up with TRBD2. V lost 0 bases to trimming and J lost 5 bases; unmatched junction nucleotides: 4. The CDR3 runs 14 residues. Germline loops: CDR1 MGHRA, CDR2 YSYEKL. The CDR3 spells CASSQEWDYDEQYV. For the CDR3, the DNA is TGCGCCAGCAGCCAAGAGTGGGACTACGACGAGCAGTACGTC.

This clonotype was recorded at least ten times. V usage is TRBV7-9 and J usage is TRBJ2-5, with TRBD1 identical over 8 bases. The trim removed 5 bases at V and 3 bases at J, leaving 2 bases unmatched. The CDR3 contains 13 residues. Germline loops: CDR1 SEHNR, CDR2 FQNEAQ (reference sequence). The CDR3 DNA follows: TGTGCCAGCAGCGCGGACAGGGAAGAGACCCAGTACTTC. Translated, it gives CASSADREETQYF.

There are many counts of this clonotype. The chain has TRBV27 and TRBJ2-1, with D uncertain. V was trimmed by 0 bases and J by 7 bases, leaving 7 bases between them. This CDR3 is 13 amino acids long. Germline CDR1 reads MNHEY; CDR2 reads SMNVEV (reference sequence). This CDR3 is CASSLSIINEQFF. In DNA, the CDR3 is TGTGCCAGCAGTTTATCGATCATAAATGAGCAGTTCTTC.

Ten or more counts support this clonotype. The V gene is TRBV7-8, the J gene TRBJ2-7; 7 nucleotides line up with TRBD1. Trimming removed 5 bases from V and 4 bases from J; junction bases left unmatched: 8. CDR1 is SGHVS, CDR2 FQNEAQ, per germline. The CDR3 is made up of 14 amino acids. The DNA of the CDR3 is TGTGCCAGCAGCGGCCGGGACAGAGTTTACGAGCAGTACTTC. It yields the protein CASSGRDRVYEQYF.

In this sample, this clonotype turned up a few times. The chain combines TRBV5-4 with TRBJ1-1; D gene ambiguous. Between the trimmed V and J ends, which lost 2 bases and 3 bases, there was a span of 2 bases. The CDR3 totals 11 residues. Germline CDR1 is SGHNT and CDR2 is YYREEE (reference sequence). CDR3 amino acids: CASSLYTEAFF. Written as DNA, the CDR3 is TGTGCCAGCAGCTTATACACTGAAGCTTTCTTT. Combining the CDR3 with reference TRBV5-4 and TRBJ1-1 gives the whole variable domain ETGVTQSPTHLIKTRGQQVTLRCSSQSGHNTVSWYQQALGQGPQFIFQYYREEENGRGNFPPRFSGLQFPNYSSELNVNALELDDSALYLCASSLYTEAFFGQGTRLTVV.